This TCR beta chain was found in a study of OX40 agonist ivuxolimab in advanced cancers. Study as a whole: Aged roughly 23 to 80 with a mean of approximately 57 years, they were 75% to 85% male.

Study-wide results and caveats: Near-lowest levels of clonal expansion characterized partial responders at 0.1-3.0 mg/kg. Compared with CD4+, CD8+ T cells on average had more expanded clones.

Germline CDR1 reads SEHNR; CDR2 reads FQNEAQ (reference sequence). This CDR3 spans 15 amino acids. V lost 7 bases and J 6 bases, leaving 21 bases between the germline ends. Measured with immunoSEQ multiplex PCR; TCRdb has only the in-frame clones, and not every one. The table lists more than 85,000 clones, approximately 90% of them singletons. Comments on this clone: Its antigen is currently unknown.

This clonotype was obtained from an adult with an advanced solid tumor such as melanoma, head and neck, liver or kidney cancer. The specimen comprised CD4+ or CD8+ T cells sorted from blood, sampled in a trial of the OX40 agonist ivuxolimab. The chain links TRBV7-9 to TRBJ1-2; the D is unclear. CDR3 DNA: TGTGCCAGCACCCCCTTATCTTTGGGGTCGGATGGCTACACCTTC. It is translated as CASTPLSLGSDGYTF.